This TCR beta chain appears in the sequencing data of a study of T cells after yellow fever vaccination. Trimming took 6 bases from V and 8 from J, leaving 17 bases between them. Germline assignment: CDR1 MNHNS and CDR2 SASEGT. There are 14 residues in the CDR3. Of note for this clonotype: Its antigen remains unknown.

Overall study findings and caveats: Booster sampling recovered most clones from primary vaccination (about 97% CD4, over 75% CD8). Contamination of FACS-sorted repertoires by abundant clonotypes from the bulk population could occur.

MiXCR, applied by TCRdb to the 5' RACE reads, yields one record per CDR3 protein. The sample shows 620,000 or so distinct CDR3 sequences, about a sixth of them seen only once. The V call is TRBV6-1, the J call TRBJ2-1; D tentatively fits TRBD1 or TRBD2 (6 bases each). Sequencing used PBMCs, obtained about 5 days after the first yellow fever vaccination. This TCR was recovered from a young man who received the YFV17D yellow fever vaccine. The CDR3, as DNA: TGTGCCAGCAGCCTTCGGGGGCTTTGGGATGAGCAGTTCTTC. The encoded protein is CASSLRGLWDEQFF.